These 27 T cell receptor beta chains came from one sample sequenced in a study of radiotherapy plus CTLA-4 blockade in lung cancer. TCRdb's table, derived via immunoSEQ multiplex PCR, lists solely in-frame clones and lacks some. The repertoire holds 65,000 to 90,000 clones, with about 87% as singletons. The sequencing used peripheral blood, collected from a patient treated with radiotherapy plus ipilimumab. These receptors came from a human donor with non-small cell lung cancer who had stable disease on radiotherapy plus ipilimumab.

The J gene is TRBJ1-5, the V gene TRBV27; no reliable D call. Germline CDR1 is MNHEY and CDR2 is SMNVEV (reference sequence). V dropped 3 bases and J dropped 7 bases, with 10 bases sitting between them. The CDR3 runs 13 residues. The CDR3, as DNA: TGTGCCAGCAGTTTCGCAGCTTCGCAGCCCCAGCATTTT. Its translation: CASSFAASQPQHF.

The CDR3 is CASSGGLYEQYF. Here the CDR3 DNA reads TGTGCCAGCAGCGGGGGACTCTACGAGCAGTACTTC. The rearrangement links TRBV25-1 to TRBJ2-7; D possibly corresponds to TRBD2 (6 bases). This CDR3 contains 12 residues. V was trimmed by 6 bases and J by 3 bases, leaving 9 bases between them. Germline CDR1 reads MGHDK; CDR2 reads SYGVNS.

In regard to this clone: Within the sample, other DNA sequences also encode this same CDR3. This rearrangement joins TRBV6-6 to TRBJ1-4, with a possible D match to TRBD1 (5 bases). There are 15 residues in the CDR3. CDR1 and CDR2 from the germline V gene are MNHNY and SVGAGI (reference sequence). V shed 0 bases and J shed 5 bases, with 10 bases lying between them. CDR3: CASSYSRGGNEKLFF. The CDR3, as DNA: TGTGCCAGCAGTTACTCGAGGGGTGGGAATGAAAAACTGTTTTTT.

Turning to this clone: The junction differs from germline at one of its ends, possibly a read error. This rearrangement joins TRBV5-6 to TRBJ1-2; D is undetermined. Germline V CDR1 and CDR2: SGHDT, YYEEEE. This CDR3 comprises 11 residues. The CDR3 region has the DNA TGTGCCAGCAGCTTGGTTTCGTGGATCGCCTTC. Its translation: CASSLVSWIAF.

V is TRBV7-6 and J is TRBJ1-4; D remains unclear. Trimming left V 3 bases short and J 7 bases short, with 18 bases between. CDR1 is SGHVS, CDR2 FNYEAQ, per germline. This CDR3 spans 16 amino acids. In DNA, the CDR3 is TGTGCCAGCAGCTTTTCTGCCCCGCCGATAGCTGAAAAACTGTTTTTT. Its protein is CASSFSAPPIAEKLFF.

The gene calls are TRBV5-1 and TRBJ1-2, with D hard to call. The germline CDR1 and CDR2 sequences are SGHRS and YFSETQ. Trimming removed 1 base from V and 4 bases from J, with 11 bases in between. The CDR3 is 14 residues long. CDR3 amino acids: CASSLNKALYGYTF. The CDR3 nucleotides are TGCGCCAGCAGCTTGAATAAGGCGCTCTATGGCTACACCTTC.

This clone has a single count. The J gene is TRBJ2-2, the V gene TRBV5-8; D unresolved. Germline V CDR1 and CDR2: SGHTS, YDEGEE. The CDR3 totals 16 residues. V dropped 2 bases and J dropped 0 bases, with 11 bases sitting between them. Here the CDR3 reads CASSLRVGANTGELFF. In DNA form, the CDR3 reads TGTGCCAGCAGCTTAAGGGTCGGTGCGAACACCGGGGAGCTGTTTTTT. The entire variable domain, with the rest obtained from reference TRBV5-8 and TRBJ2-2, is as follows: EAGVTQSPTHLIKTRGQQATLRCSPISGHTSVYWYQQALGLGLQFLLWYDEGEERNRGNFPPRFSGRQFPNYSSELNVNALELEDSALYLCASSLRVGANTGELFFGEGSRLTVL.

The chain employs TRBV4-2 and TRBJ2-1; 13 nucleotides line up with TRBD2. The CDR3 totals 15 residues. Germline loops: CDR1 LGHNA, CDR2 YNFKEQ. With 4 bases clipped from V and 7 bases from J, the junction kept 4 bases outside the gene matches. The CDR3, as DNA: TGTGCCAGCAGCCGAGGACTAGCGGGAGAGAATGAGCAGTTCTTC. It specifies CASSRGLAGENEQFF.

Only a few counts were recorded for this clone. The chain employs TRBV7-3 and TRBJ2-3; D call uncertain. The V gene's germline CDR1 is SGHTA and CDR2 FQGTGA. V was trimmed by 1 base and J by 0 bases, leaving 8 bases between them. The CDR3 is 15 amino acids. CDR3 sequence reads: CASSLMALSTDTQYF. The CDR3 DNA reads as TGTGCCAGCAGCTTAATGGCGTTGAGCACAGATACGCAGTATTTT.

The chain couples TRBV5-4 to TRBJ1-6; D gene unclear. The CDR3 extends over 17 amino acids. Trimming took off 6 bases at V and 3 bases at J, with 19 bases between the two ends. CDR1 and CDR2 from the germline V gene are SGHNT and YYREEE (reference sequence). Here the CDR3 reads CASTRRMWVFYNSPLHF. The CDR3 nucleotides are TGTGCCAGCACCCGCCGGATGTGGGTATTCTATAATTCACCCCTCCACTTT.

V and J are TRBV6-1 and TRBJ1-1, with 7 positions matching TRBD1. V shed 6 bases, J shed 0 bases, and the junction held 4 bases outside the gene matches. The CDR3 is 14 residues long. The germline V gene encodes CDR1 MNHNS and CDR2 SASEGT. The CDR3 loop reads CASRKGQMNTEAFF. The CDR3 DNA reads TGTGCCAGCAGAAAGGGACAGATGAACACTGAAGCTTTCTTT.

The table lists this clone with a few counts. The chain carries TRBV5-1 and TRBJ1-4, with no clear D. This CDR3 region has 15 residues. V was cut by 0 bases and J by 10 bases, with 16 bases left in between. From germline, CDR1 is SGHRS and CDR2 YFSETQ. This CDR3 is CASSLADRVEGKLFF. The CDR3 DNA reads as TGCGCCAGCAGCTTGGCGGACCGGGTGGAGGGAAAACTGTTTTTT.

This clone has more than one count but fewer than ten. The chain couples TRBV5-1 to TRBJ2-5; 11 nucleotides align to TRBD2. The germline gives CDR1 SGHRS, CDR2 YFSETQ. The V and J ends lost 0 bases and 3 bases, in that order; junction bases with no gene match: 4. The CDR3 spans 16 residues. The CDR3 region is CASSLGGTSGEETQYF. CDR3 nucleotide sequence: TGCGCCAGCAGCTTGGGAGGGACTAGCGGAGAAGAGACCCAGTACTTC.

The chain recombines TRBV6-6 with TRBJ1-2, with D possibly matching TRBD1 (6 bases). This CDR3 is 14 amino acids long. V lost 6 bases and J lost 4, with 15 bases in between. CDR1 is MNHNY and CDR2 is SVGAGI in the germline V gene (reference sequence). CDR3 bases: TGTGCCAGCAGCCCAGGAGGGGGGCCCTATGGCTACACCTTC. Its protein product is CASSPGGGPYGYTF.

This clone was counted once. This chain uses TRBV11-2 with TRBJ2-2; maybe TRBD1 (5 bases). Germline V gene sequence: CDR1 SGHAT, CDR2 FQNNGV. The ends were cut back, 7 bases at V and 6 bases at J, with 12 bases in the middle. CDR3 size: 13 residues. The CDR3 here is CASTRVRAGELFF. CDR3 coding DNA: TGTGCCAGCACCAGAGTCAGGGCCGGGGAGCTGTTTTTT.

The V call is TRBV28, the J call TRBJ1-1, with D tentatively TRBD1 (5 bases). Germline CDR1 MDHEN, CDR2 SYDVKM. CDR3 length: 13 residues. Trimming removed 7 bases at V and 1 base at J, with 10 bases between. Here the CDR3 reads CASKYQGNTEAFF. CDR3 sequence (DNA): TGTGCCAGCAAATACCAGGGGAACACTGAAGCTTTCTTT.

The gene calls are TRBV25-1 and TRBJ1-4, with a weak D call TRBD1 (5 bases). Deletions cut 8 bases from V and 7 bases from J, with 17 bases between. The germline V gene has CDR1 MGHDK and CDR2 SYGVNS. The CDR3 is made up of 14 amino acids. The CDR3 reads CASSPGVLGEKLFF. The DNA for the CDR3 is TGTGCCAGCTCCCCGGGGGTGCTAGGTGAAAAACTGTTTTTT.

V and J are TRBV28 and TRBJ1-3; D unresolved. Germline V gene sequence: CDR1 MDHEN, CDR2 SYDVKM. The CDR3 has 15 amino acids. V was cut by 5 bases and J by 0 bases, with 11 bases left in between. The CDR3 nucleotides read TGTGCCAGCAGTCCTAGAGAGGACTCTGGAAACACCATATATTTT. Its translation is CASSPREDSGNTIYF.

The chain combines TRBV19 with TRBJ2-5; D not resolved. The germline V gene encodes CDR1 LNHDA and CDR2 SQIVND (reference sequence). The CDR3 has 14 amino acids. Between the trimmed V and J ends, which lost 3 bases and 2 bases, there was a span of 10 bases. As DNA, the CDR3 is TGTGCCAGTAGTATGATAGGGCGTCAAGAGACCCAGTACTTC. It codes for CASSMIGRQETQYF.

V and J are TRBV7-3 and TRBJ2-1; 9 bases match TRBD2. The CDR3 has 16 residues. Trimming took 1 base from V and 4 from J; bases not matched to a gene: 5. Germline CDR1 and CDR2: SGHTA and FQGTGA. The CDR3 DNA reads TGTGCCAGCAGCTTAAGAAATCTAGCGGGGTACAATGAGCAGTTCTTC. Translated, it gives CASSLRNLAGYNEQFF.

The chain combines TRBV5-1 with TRBJ2-5; 10 bases are a match to TRBD2. The CDR3 is 15 residues long. V trimming: 2 bases; J trimming: 2 bases; junction bases outside the gene matches: 3. The germline V gene encodes CDR1 SGHRS and CDR2 YFSETQ. The CDR3 DNA reads TGCGCCAGCAGCTTCCAGCGGGGGGGTCAAGAGACCCAGTACTTC. Its translation: CASSFQRGGQETQYF.

CDR3 coding DNA: TGTGCCAGCAGCTTTTCGCAGGGGGGCACTGAAGCTTTCTTT. Amino acid sequence: CASSFSQGGTEAFF. The V call is TRBV5-5, the J call TRBJ1-1, with 7 bases aligning to TRBD1. The CDR3 extends over 14 amino acids. Germline lookup yields CDR1 SGHKS and CDR2 YYEKEE (reference sequence). V lost 2 bases to trimming and J lost 4 bases; unmatched junction nucleotides: 5.

The chain carries TRBV23-1 and TRBJ1-5, with a weak D call TRBD1 (6 bases). TRBV23-1 is flagged as an ORF with uncertain function. V was pared by 11 bases and J by 4 bases, with 9 bases between. The CDR3 extends over 11 amino acids. This CDR3 reads CAAGVNQPQHF. In nucleotides, the CDR3 is TGCGCCGCAGGGGTGAATCAGCCCCAGCATTTT.

This sequence joins TRBV10-3 and TRBJ1-2; the D is unclear. This CDR3 spans 13 amino acids. CDR1 ENHRY and CDR2 SYGVKD come from the germline V gene. Trimming shortened V by 0 bases and J by 3 bases, and 5 bases separated the two germline ends. As DNA, the CDR3 is TGTGCCATCAGTGAGTCGGACCACTATGGCTACACCTTC. Protein product: CAISESDHYGYTF.

The V gene is TRBV5-1, the J gene TRBJ2-1; D is possibly TRBD1 or TRBD2 (7 bases each). V lost 3 bases and J 3 bases, leaving 13 bases between the germline ends. Germline CDR1 and CDR2: SGHRS and YFSETQ. This CDR3 region has 15 residues. CDR3 loop: CASSSAGQNYNEQFF. Written as DNA, the CDR3 is TGCGCCAGCAGCTCAGCGGGACAGAACTACAATGAGCAGTTCTTC.

The J gene is TRBJ2-1, the V gene TRBV7-9, with 8 nucleotides matching TRBD2. Germline V gives CDR1 SEHNR, CDR2 FQNEAQ (reference sequence). Trimming removed 4 bases from V and 6 bases from J; junction bases left unmatched: 2. There are 13 residues in the CDR3. CDR3 nucleotide sequence: TGTGCCAGCAGCTCTACTAGCGGCAATGAGCAGTTCTTC. It is translated as CASSSTSGNEQFF.

The V call is TRBV5-1, the J call TRBJ2-1; 9 positions match TRBD2. The V segment lost 6 bases and the J segment 4 bases; nucleotides outside the gene matches: 8. CDR1 is SGHRS, CDR2 YFSETQ, per germline. The CDR3 has 15 amino acids. The CDR3 sequence: CASTPSGAHYNEQFF. The DNA for the CDR3 is TGCGCCAGCACCCCTAGCGGGGCCCATTACAATGAGCAGTTCTTC.